Listed below are T cell receptor beta chains from one sample, sequenced in a study of T-cell memory formation after mild COVID-19. TCRdb itself ran the 5' RACE reads through MiXCR, one entry per CDR3 protein. The repertoire has 350,000 to 400,000 distinct CDR3 sequences, around an eighth of them found once; the top ten carry 20% to 25%. Sequencing was performed on PBMCs or a T cell subset sorted from them (not recorded which). These TCRs come from a man in his late teens or twenties who had mild COVID-19 (a few samples of this study predate the infection). Cell type and time point are not known. Each CDR3 is given with its conserved first and last residue. The D gene is left open where the match is weak. For some rows the clone size is stated as once, few or many, or as a class when expanded; others skip it.

d_call	v_call	clone_size	j_call	cdr3_nt	cdr3_aa
TRBD1	TRBV6-5	NA	TRBJ1-3	TGTGCCAGCAGTTACTCTACCGGGACAGGGGGAAACACCATATATTTT	CASSYSTGTGGNTIYF
NA	TRBV6-5	NA	TRBJ1-1	TGTGCCAGCAGACGGGGACTGAGGAACACTGAAGCTTTCTTT	CASRRGLRNTEAFF
TRBD1	TRBV9	few	TRBJ1-2	TGTGCCAGCAGCCCCGGACAGGCCTCCTATGGCTACACCTTC	CASSPGQASYGYTF
NA	TRBV7-9	NA	TRBJ2-7	TGTGCCAGCAGACAGTGGGTAGGCGGAGCAGATTCTAATAGGTACGAGCAGTACTTC	CASRQWVGGADSNRYEQYF
NA	TRBV28	NA	TRBJ2-3	TGTGCCAGCAGTGAGGGGAATCAGCCCCAGTATTTT	CASSEGNQPQYF
NA	TRBV30	NA	TRBJ1-6	TGTGCCTGGAGTGTAAGCTCCAATTCACCCCTCCACTTT	CAWSVSSNSPLHF
TRBD1	TRBV28	NA	TRBJ1-1	TGTGCCAGTAAAACAGGGGCGATGTTTAGCTTT	CASKTGAMFSF
NA	TRBV5-1	NA	TRBJ2-7	TGCGCCAGCAGCTTGGAACAGGCCGACGAGCAGTACTTC	CASSLEQADEQYF
TRBD2	TRBV4-2	few	TRBJ2-1	TGTGCCAGCAGCCGAAAAGCGGGGGGCCAGTCCTACAATGAGCAGTTCTTC	CASSRKAGGQSYNEQFF
TRBD2	TRBV7-3	NA	TRBJ2-5	TGTGCCAGCAGCTTGCTAGCGGGGGCTGGGGAGACCCAGTACTTC	CASSLLAGAGETQYF
TRBD2	TRBV29-1	NA	TRBJ2-1	TGCAGCGTCGCGAAAGGAGCGGGGGGAAACAATGAGCAGTTCTTC	CSVAKGAGGNNEQFF
NA	TRBV12-3/TRBV12-4	NA	TRBJ1-6	TGTGCCAGCGGGAATGCGGATTCACCCCTCCACTTT	CASGNADSPLHF
TRBD1	TRBV6-5	NA	TRBJ2-7	TGTGCCAGCAGTTGGGACAGGGGGCTCTACGAGCAGTACTTC	CASSWDRGLYEQYF
NA	TRBV20-1	NA	TRBJ1-6	TGCAGTGCTAGGGAGGACAGTCCCGCGGGTAATTCACCCCTCCACTTT	CSAREDSPAGNSPLHF
NA	TRBV12-3/TRBV12-4	many	TRBJ2-1	TGTGCCAGCAGCCGTGATCTCGGGGACCCGTTCTTC	CASSRDLGDPFF
TRBD2	TRBV4-1	few	TRBJ2-1	TGCGCCAGCAGCCCAAAAGCGGGGGGCTGGAACAATGAGCAGTTCTTC	CASSPKAGGWNNEQFF
NA	TRBV4-2	few	TRBJ1-1	TGTGCCAGCAGCCAAGAGTTGACTGAAGCTTTCTTT	CASSQELTEAFF
NA	TRBV6-1	NA	TRBJ2-3	TGTGCCAGCAGGGATAGCGGAACAGATACGCAGTATTTT	CASRDSGTDTQYF
NA	TRBV20-1	many	TRBJ2-7	TGCAGTGCTAGAGATACGGGTACAATGTACTACGAGCAGTACTTC	CSARDTGTMYYEQYF
NA	TRBV4-3	few	TRBJ1-2	TGCGCCAGCAGCCAAAACGGCCGGACTTCGTATGGCTACACCTTC	CASSQNGRTSYGYTF
TRBD1	TRBV5-1	few	TRBJ2-2	TGCGCCAGCAGCCAAGTGGACAGGCCAATGTCCGGGGAGCTGTTTTTT	CASSQVDRPMSGELFF
TRBD2	TRBV20-1	few	TRBJ2-5	TGCAGTGCTAGAGAGGCTAGCGGGGCACACCAAGAGACCCAGTACTTC	CSAREASGAHQETQYF
NA	TRBV29-1	NA	TRBJ1-2	TGCAGCGTTCGCACTCGTTTCGGACGTACGTCCTATGGCTACACCTTC	CSVRTRFGRTSYGYTF
NA	TRBV11-2	few	TRBJ2-4	TGTGCCAGCAGCTTAGGGTTTGGTCAAAACATTCAGTACTTC	CASSLGFGQNIQYF
NA	TRBV6-5	NA	TRBJ1-2	TGTGCCAGCACCGACAGGAATCCTAACTATGGCTACACCTTC	CASTDRNPNYGYTF
NA	TRBV15	NA	TRBJ1-3	TGTGCCACCAGCATACAGGGTGCGGACACCATATATTTT	CATSIQGADTIYF
NA	TRBV7-8	few	TRBJ2-5	TGTGCCAGCAGCTTACCCAGCGAGACCCAGTACTTC	CASSLPSETQYF
NA	TRBV12-3/TRBV12-4	NA	TRBJ2-2	TGTGCCAGCCGAAGGCGCGGGGGCAACACCGGGGAGCTGTTTTTT	CASRRRGGNTGELFF
NA	TRBV27	NA	TRBJ1-4	TGTGCCAGCAGAATACGGGCCGGAGATGAAAAACTGTTTTTT	CASRIRAGDEKLFF
NA	TRBV4-1	many	TRBJ2-1	TGCGCCAGCAGCCCGACTGCGGGGCCCTACAATGAGCAGTTCTTC	CASSPTAGPYNEQFF
TRBD2	TRBV27	many	TRBJ2-2	TGTGCCAGCAGTCCGGGACTAGTTGGAACCGGGGAGCTGTTTTTT	CASSPGLVGTGELFF
TRBD1	TRBV6-2/TRBV6-3	many	TRBJ1-5	TGTGCCAGCAGTCGAAACGACAGGGGCCATCAGCCCCAGCATTTT	CASSRNDRGHQPQHF
TRBD1	TRBV6-1	few	TRBJ1-6	TGTGCCAGCAGTTCGATGACAGGGGGAAATAATTCACCCCTCCACTTT	CASSSMTGGNNSPLHF
NA	TRBV7-2	NA	TRBJ1-2	TGTGCCAGCAGCTTAATGACAGCTTCTAACTATGGCTACACCTTC	CASSLMTASNYGYTF
TRBD1	TRBV6-5	few	TRBJ1-1	TGTGCCAGCAGTTCTACCCGGGACAGGCCTGAAGCTTTCTTT	CASSSTRDRPEAFF
NA	TRBV5-1	few	TRBJ2-6	TGCGCCAGCACCCCGTGGGGGTTAGGGGCCAACGTCCTGACTTTC	CASTPWGLGANVLTF
TRBD1	TRBV2	few	TRBJ1-1	TGTGCCAGCAGGGGACCGCTGACAGGGTCGGGTGAAGCTTTCTTT	CASRGPLTGSGEAFF
NA	TRBV19	many	TRBJ1-5	TGTGCCACCCAGGGGACACCCTACAATCAGCCCCAGCATTTT	CATQGTPYNQPQHF
NA	TRBV6-5	many	TRBJ2-7	TGTGCCAGCAGTGCAATTACAGGGAGAGGGGAGCAGTACTTC	CASSAITGRGEQYF
NA	TRBV28	few	TRBJ2-5	TGTGCCAGCAGTTTACGGGGGAGATACCAAGAGACCCAGTACTTC	CASSLRGRYQETQYF
NA	TRBV4-3	NA	TRBJ1-5	TGCGCCAGCAGCCAGGACCCGACAGGCGAAAGCAATCAGCCCCAGCATTTT	CASSQDPTGESNQPQHF
NA	TRBV7-8	many	TRBJ2-2	TGTGCCAGCAGCTTAGGGGACCCCGAGGGTGGGGAGCTGTTTTTT	CASSLGDPEGGELFF
TRBD1	TRBV12-3/TRBV12-4	many	TRBJ2-1	TGTGCCAGCAGTTTTCAGGGGGCGAGGGAGCAGTTCTTC	CASSFQGAREQFF
NA	TRBV12-3/TRBV12-4	many	TRBJ1-2	TGTGCCAGCAGTTTCGGAACAGGCTATGGCTACACCTTC	CASSFGTGYGYTF
NA	TRBV27	few	TRBJ2-5	TGTGCCAGCAGTTTTTCCGAGGAGGGTCAGTACCCACAAGAGACCCAGTACTTC	CASSFSEEGQYPQETQYF
TRBD1	TRBV5-5	NA	TRBJ1-1	TGTGCCAGCAGGAAGGACAGGGACACTGAAGCTTTCTTT	CASRKDRDTEAFF
NA	TRBV29-1	NA	TRBJ2-1	TGCAGCGCCCGGAGGGTGGAATCCTACAATGAGCAGTTCTTC	CSARRVESYNEQFF
TRBD1	TRBV12-3/TRBV12-4	NA	TRBJ1-1	TGTGCCAGCACCACGGGACAGGGGGTCACTGAAGCTTTCTTT	CASTTGQGVTEAFF
TRBD2	TRBV6-5	NA	TRBJ2-1	TGTGCCAGCAGACCCTGGGCGGGGGGTGTCGGCCATGAGCAGTTCTTC	CASRPWAGGVGHEQFF
TRBD2	TRBV7-9	NA	TRBJ2-4	TGTGCCAGCAGCTCCCAGGGAGGGCCCAAAAACATTCAGTACTTC	CASSSQGGPKNIQYF
NA	TRBV12-3/TRBV12-4	NA	TRBJ1-1	TGTGCCAGCAGTTTAGCAAGAGTTGACAGGTACACTGAAGCTTTCTTT	CASSLARVDRYTEAFF
NA	TRBV7-3	NA	TRBJ2-5	TGTGCCAGCAGTACCGGACCGCAAGAGACCCAGTACTTC	CASSTGPQETQYF
NA	TRBV4-3	many	TRBJ2-2	TGCGCCAGCAGCCAAGATAGGAGCGAGAACACCGGGGAGCTGTTTTTT	CASSQDRSENTGELFF
TRBD1	TRBV29-1	few	TRBJ2-5	TGCAGCGCGGCCCGGGACAGGAGCCAAGAGACCCAGTACTTC	CSAARDRSQETQYF
NA	TRBV7-2	NA	TRBJ2-4	TGTGCCAGCACCTTGGGGGTGGGAAACATTCAGTACTTC	CASTLGVGNIQYF
NA	TRBV4-3	NA	TRBJ1-2	TGCGCCAGCAGCCGCTGGGACCGCCTATCCGACTATGGCTACACCTTC	CASSRWDRLSDYGYTF
NA	TRBV11-3	NA	TRBJ2-3	TGTGCCAGCAGCTTACTGGTGGGGGGCACAGATACGCAGTATTTT	CASSLLVGGTDTQYF
NA	TRBV6-5	few	TRBJ2-2	TGTGCCAGCACCGGTGGCGGGGAGCTGTTTTTT	CASTGGGELFF
NA	TRBV20-1	NA	TRBJ1-5	TGCAGTGCTAGAGGAGGGACTGCCCCAGAGACCCAGCATTTT	CSARGGTAPETQHF